Each of the 32 T cell receptor beta chains below was sequenced from the same sample in a study of vaccination effects on CD4 cells after COVID-19. Pools of viral peptides were used by the ViraFEST assay to expand antigen-specific CD4+ T cells ahead of sequencing. Following culture for approximately ten days, CD4+ T cells were isolated. Negative nucleocapsid antibody tests before and after vaccination confirmed no previous SARS-CoV-2 infection. The protocol was immunoSEQ multiplex PCR, while the TCRdb copy is restricted to in-frame clones and leaves out a portion. The sample lists tens of thousands of clones, 70% to 80% seen once, with under 15% in the top ten. No antigen has been identified for these receptors. Sequencing was performed on CD4+ T cells from PBMCs cultured with HCoV-OC43 spike peptides, taken before COVID-19 vaccination. Stated subset: HCoV-OC43 spike overlapping peptide pool stimulation. These TCRs come from a human donor who received a COVID-19 vaccine.

The chain couples TRBV24-1 to TRBJ2-1; 7 nucleotides line up with TRBD1. Trimming at V came to 4 bases and at J to 8 bases, leaving 4 bases not matched to a gene. This CDR3 contains 13 residues. CDR1 KGHDR and CDR2 SFDVKD come from the germline V gene. DNA of the CDR3: TGTGCCACCAGTGACGTAGGGGGCCATGAGCAGTTCTTC. This translates into CATSDVGGHEQFF.

This clone was detected once. This chain connects TRBV9 to TRBJ1-4; D is perhaps TRBD1 (5 bases). This CDR3 has 14 residues. Germline V CDR1 and CDR2: SGDLS, YYNGEE. V lost 1 base to trimming and J lost 6 bases, with 10 bases between them. CDR3 DNA sequence: TGTGCCAGCAGCGTAAGACAGAAAGATGAAAAACTGTTTTTT. Residues: CASSVRQKDEKLFF.

This chain joins TRBV5-1 and TRBJ1-6; perhaps TRBD1 as D (6 bases). There are 16 residues in the CDR3. Germline V gene sequence: CDR1 SGHRS, CDR2 YFSETQ. Trimming cost V 2 bases and J 10 bases, with 19 bases left between them. The CDR3 nucleotides are TGCGCCAGCAGCTTTCAGATACAGGGATCCGACTCACCCCTCCACTTT. Translating gives CASSFQIQGSDSPLHF.

The chain is built from TRBV15 and TRBJ2-7; 9 nucleotides line up with TRBD1. Germline lookup yields CDR1 LNHNV and CDR2 YYDKDF (reference sequence). The V and J ends lost 1 base and 6 bases, in that order; junction bases with no gene match: 4. This CDR3 is built from 14 residues. The CDR3: CATSRGTGVGEQYF. CDR3 nucleotide sequence: TGTGCCACCAGCAGAGGGACAGGGGTGGGCGAGCAGTACTTC.

This clone is a singleton in its sample. This chain joins TRBV27 and TRBJ1-1, with D unresolved. The CDR3 contains 13 residues. Germline V gives CDR1 MNHEY, CDR2 SMNVEV (reference sequence). The V end was cut by 8 bases, the J end by 3 bases, with 13 bases between. The CDR3 DNA follows: TGTGCCAGCGGACCCCCTCCGTACACTGAAGCTTTCTTT. Its protein is CASGPPPYTEAFF.

This clone came up a few times. The chain uses TRBV3-1 (or the pseudogene TRBV3-2) and TRBJ1-3; no clear D gene. V was trimmed by 0 bases and J by 0 bases, leaving 6 bases between them. Germline-derived CDR1 and CDR2 are LGHDT and YNNKEL (reference sequence). There are 15 residues in the CDR3. The CDR3 sequence is CASSQDVTSGNTIYF. CDR3 in DNA: TGTGCCAGCAGCCAAGATGTCACCTCTGGAAACACCATATATTTT.

The V and J genes are TRBV9 and TRBJ2-3; 11 positions match TRBD2. The CDR3 contains 14 residues. Germline loops: CDR1 SGDLS, CDR2 YYNGEE. J gave up 5 bases and V 4 bases, and 3 bases lay outside the gene matches. In DNA, the CDR3 is TGTGCCAGCAGCTTAACTAGCGGGAGAGATACGCAGTATTTT. Amino acids: CASSLTSGRDTQYF.

This clone was seen a handful of times. The gene calls are TRBV4-2 and TRBJ2-2; D might be TRBD1 (6 bases). The V and J ends lost 1 base and 4 bases respectively, with 7 bases between them. Germline CDR1 LGHNA, CDR2 YNFKEQ. The CDR3 is made up of 14 amino acids. The CDR3 nucleotides read TGTGCCAGCAGCCAAGCCAGGGGCACCGGGGAGCTGTTTTTT. Translated: CASSQARGTGELFF.

The gene calls are TRBV28 and TRBJ1-3, with 7 bases matching TRBD1. The germline V gene encodes CDR1 MDHEN and CDR2 SYDVKM. This CDR3 spans 16 amino acids. Unmatched junction bases numbered 12, after V lost 4 bases and J lost 6 bases. The CDR3 sequence: CASSSPQGISLNTIYF. The CDR3 bases are TGTGCCAGCAGTTCCCCACAGGGGATATCTCTAAACACCATATATTTT.

This clone came up once. The CDR3: CASSVDRGGTGELFF. CDR3 DNA sequence: TGTGCCAGCAGCGTCGACAGGGGTGGCACCGGGGAGCTGTTTTTT. The chain uses TRBV9 and TRBJ2-2, with 8 positions matching TRBD1. Losses at the gene ends were 2 bases for V and 4 bases for J; bases not matched to a gene: 4. CDR1 is SGDLS and CDR2 is YYNGEE in the germline V gene. The CDR3 has 15 amino acids.

The gene calls are TRBV19 and TRBJ2-3; TRBD2 is a possible D gene (6 bases). The CDR3 spans 13 residues. Trimming pared 7 bases from V and 9 bases from J, leaving 17 bases between. Per the germline V gene, CDR1 is LNHDA and CDR2 is SQIVND (reference sequence). CDR3 sequence: CASKERGTGTQYF. CDR3 coding DNA: TGTGCCAGTAAGGAACGGGGGACGGGCACGCAGTATTTT.

This rearrangement joins TRBV6-5 to TRBJ1-1; 8 bases fit TRBD1. V dropped 1 base and J dropped 1; count of bases not matched to a gene: 2. This CDR3 region has 15 residues. Germline CDR1 reads MNHEY; CDR2 reads SVGAGI. The CDR3 spells CASSYLGTGNTEAFF. The CDR3 coding sequence is TGTGCCAGCAGTTACTTAGGGACAGGGAACACTGAAGCTTTCTTT.

CDR3 amino acids: CASTTVGGSYNEQFF. The CDR3 nucleotides read TGCGCCAGCACCACCGTTGGAGGGTCCTACAATGAGCAGTTCTTC. The V call is TRBV5-1, the J call TRBJ2-1; a weak D match, TRBD2 (6 bases). The CDR3 spans 15 residues. Germline assignment: CDR1 SGHRS and CDR2 YFSETQ. V was cut by 6 bases and J by 1 base, with 14 bases left in between.

This clone was seen only a few times. The gene calls are TRBV5-1 and TRBJ1-1, with TRBD1 matching over 9 bases. In germline, CDR1 is SGHRS, CDR2 YFSETQ. Trimming took 4 bases from V and 6 from J; bases not matched to a gene: 7. The length of the CDR3 is 14 residues. The CDR3 DNA follows: TGCGCCAGCAGCAGGGACAGGGCTAACGCTGAAGCTTTCTTT. Encoded protein: CASSRDRANAEAFF.

This clone was detected a few times. At one end the junction does not follow the germline gene, possibly because of a read error. The genes are TRBV5-1 and TRBJ1-1; 7 bases align to TRBD1. Germline CDR1 reads SGHRS; CDR2 reads YFSETQ. The CDR3 is 16 residues long. The CDR3 protein is CASSTDSTGRNAEAFF. CDR3 nucleotides: TGCGCCAGCAGCACAGACTCGACAGGGAGGAACGCTGAAGCTTTCTTT.

In its sample, this clone was seen a few times. The chain recombines TRBV9 with TRBJ2-7, with D unclear. Trimming took off 0 bases at V and 5 bases at J, with 15 bases between the two ends. CDR3 size: 15 residues. Per the germline V gene, CDR1 is SGDLS and CDR2 is YYNGEE. The CDR3 region has the DNA TGTGCCAGCAGCGTAGAGGGTCAGAGTGGGAACGAGCAGTACTTC. It specifies CASSVEGQSGNEQYF.

The chain is built from TRBV7-8 and TRBJ1-1; a weak D match, TRBD1 (6 bases). Germline values: CDR1 SGHVS, CDR2 FQNEAQ. Between the trimmed V and J ends, which lost 4 bases and 6 bases, there was a span of 15 bases. The CDR3 covers 14 residues. The CDR3 loop is CASSSGETRAEAFF. For the CDR3, the DNA is TGTGCCAGCAGCTCAGGGGAAACTCGCGCTGAAGCTTTCTTT. The complete variable domain, with remaining parts taken from reference TRBV7-8 and TRBJ1-1, reads GAGVSQSPRYKVAKRGQDVALRCDPISGHVSLFWYQQALGQGPEFLTYFQNEAQLDKSGLPSDRFFAERPEGSVSTLKIQRTQQEDSAVYLCASSSGETRAEAFFGQGTRLTVV.

The genes are TRBV25-1 and TRBJ1-2; D call uncertain. The CDR3 has 15 residues. The germline V gene has CDR1 MGHDK and CDR2 SYGVNS. The V and J ends lost 5 bases and 0 bases respectively, with 13 bases between them. DNA for the CDR3: TGTGCCAGCAGTTCGTTCGGCTTTGCTAACTATGGCTACACCTTC. Translation gives CASSSFGFANYGYTF.

V usage is TRBV2 and J usage is TRBJ2-3, with D unresolved. Germline assignment: CDR1 SNHLY and CDR2 FYNNEI. Trimming removed 6 bases from V and 0 bases from J, with 10 bases in between. The CDR3 is 14 amino acids. CDR3 nucleotide sequence: TGTGCCAGCAGAACAGCGTCTAGCACAGATACGCAGTATTTT. Amino acid sequence: CASRTASSTDTQYF.

This clone was counted a few times. The CDR3 loop reads CATSDPGQGAANEQFF. The CDR3, as DNA: TGTGCCACCAGTGACCCCGGACAGGGGGCTGCGAATGAGCAGTTCTTC. This chain links TRBV24-1 with TRBJ2-1; the match to TRBD1 covers 11 bases. CDR3 length: 16 residues. Germline CDR1 is KGHDR and CDR2 is SFDVKD. Trimming took 4 bases from V and 7 from J; bases not matched to a gene: 8.

The chain has TRBV5-1 and TRBJ2-2; no definite D call. CDR1 is SGHRS and CDR2 is YFSETQ in the germline V gene. This CDR3 is 16 amino acids long. The ends were cut back, 4 bases at V and 0 bases at J, with 13 bases in the middle. The CDR3 sequence is CASSNDGYANTGELFF. Here the CDR3 DNA reads TGCGCCAGCAGCAACGACGGATACGCGAACACCGGGGAGCTGTTTTTT.

This chain joins TRBV13 and TRBJ1-6; TRBD1 might be the D (5 bases). The V end lost 5 bases, the J end lost 8 bases, and 19 bases lay between the germline ends. This CDR3 spans 16 amino acids. Per germline, CDR1 PRHDT and CDR2 FYEKMQ (reference sequence). The CDR3 loop is CASSGRGTYQDSPLHF. The CDR3, as DNA: TGTGCCAGCAGCGGCCGCGGGACGTATCAGGATTCACCCCTCCACTTT.

This clone was counted only a few times. J is TRBJ2-2 and V is TRBV9; possibly TRBD1 or TRBD2 for D (6 bases each). CDR3 size: 14 residues. V lost 3 bases and J lost 4, with 10 bases in between. Germline CDR1 is SGDLS and CDR2 is YYNGEE. The CDR3 DNA follows: TGTGCCAGCAGCGCGAGGGGGGCCACCGGGGAGCTGTTTTTT. Translated: CASSARGATGELFF.

This sequence joins TRBV3-1 (or the pseudogene TRBV3-2) and TRBJ1-2; perhaps TRBD1 as D (6 bases). The CDR3 loop spans 17 amino acids. CDR1 and CDR2 (germline): LGHDT, YNNKEL (reference sequence). V lost 5 bases and J lost 0, with 19 bases in between. CDR3 protein: CASSSRTGGATNYGYTF. The DNA for the CDR3 is TGTGCCAGCAGCTCGAGAACGGGGGGGGCCACTAACTATGGCTACACCTTC.

The V gene is TRBV12-3 or TRBV12-4, the J gene TRBJ2-3, with 7 bases aligning to TRBD1. The trim removed 5 bases at V and 5 bases at J, leaving 4 bases unmatched. This CDR3 spans 13 amino acids. CDR3 nucleotides: TGTGCCAGCAGTAGGGGGCACGGAGATACGCAGTATTTT. Amino acid sequence: CASSRGHGDTQYF.

In this sample, this clone turned up once. V is TRBV19 and J is TRBJ2-2; TRBD1 might be the D (6 bases). The germline V gene encodes CDR1 LNHDA and CDR2 SQIVND (reference sequence). This CDR3 has 13 residues. V was shortened by 2 bases and J by 7 bases, with 8 bases between the two germline ends. The chain's CDR3 is CASSIWGLGELFF. Here the CDR3 DNA reads TGTGCCAGTAGTATATGGGGGCTCGGGGAGCTGTTTTTT.

The J gene is TRBJ2-5, the V gene TRBV5-1; 9 nucleotides line up with TRBD1. V was pared by 4 bases and J by 5 bases, with 9 bases of the junction left unmatched. The CDR3 loop spans 15 amino acids. In germline, CDR1 is SGHRS, CDR2 YFSETQ. CDR3 loop: CASSLGQGWIETQYF. The CDR3 DNA sequence: TGCGCCAGCAGCCTAGGACAGGGGTGGATTGAGACCCAGTACTTC. Based on the CDR3 plus reference TRBV5-1 and TRBJ2-5, the full variable domain is KAGVTQTPRYLIKTRGQQVTLSCSPISGHRSVSWYQQTPGQGLQFLFEYFSETQRNKGNFPGRFSGRQFSNSRSEMNVSTLELGDSALYLCASSLGQGWIETQYFGPGTRLLVL.

This rearrangement joins TRBV5-6 to TRBJ2-7; the match to TRBD1 covers 7 bases. This CDR3 contains 14 residues. Germline assignment: CDR1 SGHDT and CDR2 YYEEEE. Losses at the gene ends were 3 bases for V and 2 bases for J; bases not matched to a gene: 5. The DNA of the CDR3 is TGTGCCAGCAGCTGGAACAGGGGAGCCTACGAGCAGTACTTC. It is translated as CASSWNRGAYEQYF.

The chain recombines TRBV10-3 with TRBJ2-1; tentatively, D is TRBD1 (6 bases). Germline CDR1 and CDR2: ENHRY and SYGVKD. Trimming removed 2 bases at V and 1 base at J, with 18 bases between. This CDR3 has 18 residues. The CDR3 protein is CAISENPRDTISYNEQFF. The CDR3 nucleotides read TGTGCCATCAGTGAGAATCCCCGGGACACGATTTCCTACAATGAGCAGTTCTTC.

The chain uses TRBV15 and TRBJ1-5; D perhaps matches TRBD1 (5 bases). Germline lookup yields CDR1 LNHNV and CDR2 YYDKDF (reference sequence). The CDR3 sequence is 15 residues long. V gave up 0 bases and J gave up 5 bases, with 11 bases separating them. The CDR3 reads CATSRDQGAYQPQHF. The CDR3 DNA is TGTGCCACCAGCAGAGATCAAGGGGCCTATCAGCCCCAGCATTTT.

This clone was seen only a few times. This rearrangement joins TRBV7-6 to TRBJ2-2; no clear D gene. Germline CDR1 reads SGHVS; CDR2 reads FNYEAQ. There are 13 residues in the CDR3. V lost 1 base and J 6 bases, leaving 6 bases between the germline ends. CDR3 amino acids: CASSLGSAGELFF. In DNA, the CDR3 is TGTGCCAGCAGCTTAGGGTCGGCCGGGGAGCTGTTTTTT.

By its share, this clone is medium-sized. This chain uses TRBV5-4 with TRBJ2-1; 14 nucleotides agree with TRBD2. Trimming at V came to 4 bases and at J to 9 bases, leaving 6 bases not matched to a gene. There are 15 residues in the CDR3. Germline CDR1 and CDR2: SGHNT and YYREEE (reference sequence). CDR3 amino acids: CASSPTSGRAPEQFF. In nucleotides, the CDR3 is TGTGCCAGCAGCCCGACTAGCGGGAGGGCCCCTGAGCAGTTCTTC.